The T cell receptor (beta chain) described here comes from a study of Graves' ophthalmopathy and Graves' hyperthyroidism. Study-level findings and limits: Classification of ophthalmopathy versus stable hyperthyroidism by a 13-signature model yielded around 90% sensitivity and just over 80% specificity. The model predicted progression of ophthalmopathy with a sensitivity of roughly 66%, and its specificity was about 76%.

TCR beta CDR3 amplification used RNA transcripts. First-round RT-PCR relied on HTBI primers, and a second-round multiplex PCR came next. TCRdb itself ran the multiplex PCR reads through MiXCR, one entry per CDR3 protein. The sample shows about 740,000 distinct CDR3 sequences, 35% to 50% of them seen only once. Ophthalmopathy donors' eye disease showed moderate-to-severe activity, CAS of at least 3, NOSPECS of at least 4 and duration under 3 months. Remarks on this clonotype: Its antigen is not identified.

This sequence originates from an adult man with Graves' ophthalmopathy. Material: peripheral blood.

CDR3 in amino acids: CASSQGRDRGVDEQYF. In DNA, the CDR3 is TGCGCCAGCAGCCAGGGCCGGGACAGGGGCGTCGACGAGCAGTACTTC. The V call is TRBV5-1, the J call TRBJ2-7; 10 nucleotides line up with TRBD1. Looked up from germline, CDR1 is SGHRS and CDR2 is YFSETQ. The CDR3 extends over 16 amino acids. J lost 5 bases, V lost 4 bases, and 12 bases had no gene match.